The following is a T cell receptor beta chain sequence with its context. This clonotype was found many times. Its antigen is still unknown. Per-nucleotide qualities are absent, and no much larger clonotype sits a single base away. The label giving this sample's treatment or condition can be read as: live attenuated yellow fever vaccine strain. At each blood-draw timepoint, two biological replicates of bulk PBMCs were obtained. PBMCs were isolated from peripheral blood using a standard Ficoll-Paque protocol. RNA was extracted with TriZol from bulk PBMCs, CD4 and CD8 fractions, and dextramer-positive and dextramer-negative fractions. This sample was sequenced with an Illumina NovaSeq 6000. TCR cDNA was synthesized by 5'RACE template switching, which introduced a universal primer site and unique molecular identifiers. cDNA synthesis was primed from both the TCR alpha and TCR beta constant segments. Two PCR steps were used to amplify libraries, with sample barcodes and sequencing adapters being added in the second step. Libraries were sequenced on Illumina HiSeq 2500 (2x100 bp) or NovaSeq (2x150 bp). Per the authors' processing: MIGEC handled demultiplexing of reads and collapsing into UMI consensus sequences, while MiXCR performed V(D)J alignment. Vaccine-responding clonotypes were identified with edgeR using replicate PBMC samples, with FDR below 0.01 and a log2 fold change above 5 up to day 15 being required. Each bulk clonotype was labeled CD4 or CD8 based on which sequenced repertoire, CD4 or CD8, contained the clonotype at higher abundance. The public reads were run again by TCRdb, first through fastp at Q25 and then through MiXCR, and only productive beta chains were kept. Merged by CDR3 protein, the rows form single entries marked with the most common genes and DNA. These V and J calls derive from TCRdb rather than the authors' analysis. Present in this sample are around 300,000 distinct CDR3 sequences, 3.5% to 4.5% of which were seen just once. The ten largest clones add up to 19% of the sample.

These data originate in a study of T cells after yellow fever vaccination (dated by TCRdb to about 2019). In terms of the full investigation: The SMART-Seq v4 Ultra Low Input RNA kit was used to prepare libraries from fractions with low cell numbers. Two healthy male donors, one aged 18 to 30 and one aged 30 to 40 years, made up the cohort. Blood samples were taken at several timepoints before and after primary and secondary immunization, and bulk PBMC replicates and cell subsets were isolated. To follow T-cell clones before and after both primary and booster YFV17D yellow fever vaccination, bulk TCR alpha and beta repertoires underwent longitudinal sequencing.

The CDR3 has 12 amino acids, counting the end cysteine and valine. Here the CDR3 DNA is all that survives: 36 bases in frame from base 1. Based on the germline V gene (reference sequence), the CDR1 and CDR2 sequences are DFQATT and SNEGSKA. V is clipped by 3 bases and J by 0 bases, and the sequence between their germline boundaries is 6 bases long. On the study overall, not on this receptor specifically: Compared with the primary T-cell response, the secondary T-cell response was faster but weaker, reaching its peak on day 5 rather than on day 15. Because only a couple of donors were included in the study, the extent to which the findings can be generalized is limited. A small fraction of clonotypes appeared in both the CD4 and CD8 compartments, likely as a result of convergent recombination. Computational filtering was required because FACS-sorted repertoires could contain abundant contaminating clonotypes from the bulk population. Most clones expanded after primary vaccination (about 95% of CD4 and about 85% of CD8) were re-detected after the booster, suggesting that broad memory maintenance occurred.

The sequence came from a man younger than 35 who received the YFV17D yellow fever vaccine. The material sequenced was PBMCs, taken 15 days after the yellow fever booster vaccination. Here the chain combines TRBV20-1 and TRBJ2-7; TRBD1 could be the D gene, as 5 bases match. The DNA reads as follows: TGCAGTGCTAGTCAGGGCTCCTACGAGCAGTACGTC. Translation gives CSASQGSYEQYV.